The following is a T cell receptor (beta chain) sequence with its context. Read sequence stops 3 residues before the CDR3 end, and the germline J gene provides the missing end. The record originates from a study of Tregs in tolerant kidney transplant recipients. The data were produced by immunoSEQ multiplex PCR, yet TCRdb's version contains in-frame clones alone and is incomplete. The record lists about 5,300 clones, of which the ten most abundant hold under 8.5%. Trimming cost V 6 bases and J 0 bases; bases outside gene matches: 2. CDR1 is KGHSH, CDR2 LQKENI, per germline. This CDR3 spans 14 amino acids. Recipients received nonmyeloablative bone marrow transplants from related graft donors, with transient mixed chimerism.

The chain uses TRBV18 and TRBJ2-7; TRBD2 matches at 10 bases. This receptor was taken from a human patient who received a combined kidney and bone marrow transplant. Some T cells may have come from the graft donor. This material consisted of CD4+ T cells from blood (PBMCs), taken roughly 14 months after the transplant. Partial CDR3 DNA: TGTGCCAGCTCCCGGACTAGCGGCTCCTACGAG. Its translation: CASSRTSGSYE. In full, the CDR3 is CASSRTSGSYEQYF.